Each of the 18 T cell receptor beta chains below was sequenced from the same sample in a study of cytomegalovirus exposure and HLA in healthy donors. 60 Vbeta and 13 Jbeta primers were used in PCR. Generated by immunoSEQ multiplex PCR, the TCRdb table keeps only in-frame clones and is missing some. The sample has fewer than 150,000 clones; more than 80% are singletons. Material for sequencing was PBMCs. The receptors come from a woman under 40 in good health and CMV-seropositive.

This chain joins TRBV2 and TRBJ2-7; perhaps TRBD1 as D (5 bases). The CDR3 sequence is 12 residues long. Trimming removed 4 bases from V and 4 bases from J, with 8 bases in between. CDR1 and CDR2 from the germline V gene are SNHLY and FYNNEI. For the CDR3, the DNA is TGTGCCAGCAGTGGGGGCTTATACGAGCAGTACTTC. Translation gives CASSGGLYEQYF.

The V call is TRBV28, the J call TRBJ1-1; 10 bases line up with TRBD1. The trim removed 0 bases at V and 11 bases at J, leaving 9 bases unmatched. Germline loops: CDR1 MDHEN, CDR2 SYDVKM. This CDR3 comprises 15 residues. The CDR3 sequence: CASSLWEGQGGKAFF. The CDR3, as DNA: TGTGCCAGCAGTTTATGGGAAGGACAGGGGGGCAAGGCTTTCTTT.

This chain uses TRBV28 with TRBJ2-1, with 7 bases that match TRBD1. The CDR3 loop spans 15 amino acids. The germline gives CDR1 MDHEN, CDR2 SYDVKM. The ends lost 6 bases at V and 1 base at J; junction bases unmatched: 6. The CDR3 loop is CASRPGGWSYNEQFF. The CDR3 DNA sequence: TGTGCCAGCAGACCAGGGGGATGGTCCTACAATGAGCAGTTCTTC.

Only a few counts were recorded for this clone. The V and J genes are TRBV11-2 and TRBJ2-1, with 11 bases identical to TRBD2. With V trimmed by 4 bases and J by 4 bases, 3 bases remained unmatched. The germline V gene has CDR1 SGHAT and CDR2 FQNNGV. This CDR3 spans 15 amino acids. The CDR3 reads CASSSLAGGYNEQFF. CDR3 bases: TGTGCCAGCAGCTCCCTAGCGGGAGGATACAATGAGCAGTTCTTC.

V usage is TRBV2 and J usage is TRBJ2-5; D perhaps matches TRBD2 (6 bases). The V gene lost 6 bases and the J gene lost 5 bases, with 16 bases spanning the gap. CDR1 SNHLY and CDR2 FYNNEI come from the germline V gene. The CDR3 totals 14 residues. The CDR3 region is CASSETRLEETQYF. CDR3 in DNA: TGTGCCAGCAGCGAGACTAGGCTGGAGGAGACCCAGTACTTC.

As DNA, the CDR3 is TGTGCCAGCAGTGACCCGGGCAGGGATGAAAAACTGTTTTTT. Translated, it gives CASSDPGRDEKLFF. J is TRBJ1-4 and V is TRBV25-1, with TRBD1 as a possible D gene (5 bases). Trimming removed 3 bases from V and 6 bases from J, with 11 bases in between. Germline CDR1 and CDR2: MGHDK and SYGVNS. The CDR3 is made up of 14 amino acids.

This chain joins TRBV28 and TRBJ1-5; 10 bases are a match to TRBD1. The V gene end was trimmed by 7 bases and the J gene end by 5 bases; junction bases not matched to a gene: 8. This CDR3 is 15 amino acids long. From germline, CDR1 is MDHEN and CDR2 SYDVKM. This CDR3 is CASTQRDRGYQPQHF. Here the CDR3 DNA reads TGTGCCAGCACCCAACGGGACAGGGGTTATCAGCCCCAGCATTTT. The whole variable domain, filled in from reference TRBV28 and TRBJ1-5, reads DVKVTQSSRYLVKRTGEKVFLECVQDMDHENMFWYRQDPGLGLRLIYFSYDVKMKEKGDIPEGYSVSREKKERFSLILESASTNQTSMYLCASTQRDRGYQPQHFGDGTRLSIL.

V usage is TRBV30 and J usage is TRBJ2-5; TRBD2 matches 9 bases. The CDR3 spans 14 residues. Unmatched junction bases numbered 2, after V lost 2 bases and J lost 1 base. Germline CDR1 reads GTSNPN; CDR2 reads SVGIG (reference sequence). The CDR3 nucleotides read TGTGCCTGGAGTATAGCGGGGGCCCAAGAGACCCAGTACTTC. Translating it yields CAWSIAGAQETQYF.

This chain uses TRBV7-9 with TRBJ1-1, with D unclear. This CDR3 is built from 14 residues. Germline assignment: CDR1 SEHNR and CDR2 FQNEAQ (reference sequence). With 5 bases removed from V and 5 bases from J, the gap between germline ends came to 15 bases. CDR3 region: CASSPLDGPTEAFF. Written as DNA, the CDR3 is TGTGCCAGCAGCCCACTAGACGGCCCGACTGAAGCTTTCTTT.

The chain is built from TRBV9 and TRBJ1-4; 9 nucleotides match TRBD1. Germline CDR1 reads SGDLS; CDR2 reads YYNGEE. The length of the CDR3 is 17 residues. Losses at the gene ends were 3 bases for V and 5 bases for J; bases not matched to a gene: 11. The CDR3 spells CASSATGGATFNEKLFF. Here the CDR3 DNA reads TGTGCCAGCAGCGCCACAGGGGGCGCGACGTTCAATGAAAAACTGTTTTTT.

The V gene is TRBV7-3, the J gene TRBJ2-1; TRBD1 matches 9 bases. The junction had 4 bases not matched to a gene; V was cut back by 1 base and J by 6 bases. The germline V gene encodes CDR1 SGHTA and CDR2 FQGTGA. CDR3 length: 15 amino acids. The CDR3 reads CASSLRTGALNEQFF. The CDR3 DNA reads as TGTGCCAGCAGCTTAAGGACAGGGGCCCTCAATGAGCAGTTCTTC.

The chain links TRBV28 to TRBJ2-1; 7 nucleotides agree with TRBD2. This CDR3 has 14 residues. After removal of 8 bases from V and 7 bases from J, the junction contained 11 bases not matched to a gene. Germline V CDR1 and CDR2: MDHEN, SYDVKM. Written as DNA, the CDR3 is TGTGCCAGCTGGGGAGGGCCTACCCGGAATGAGCAGTTCTTC. Amino acid sequence: CASWGGPTRNEQFF.

The rearrangement links TRBV7-9 to TRBJ1-4; weak D call: TRBD1 (5 bases). The CDR3 is made up of 15 amino acids. CDR1 and CDR2 (germline): SEHNR, FQNEAQ (reference sequence). Between the trimmed V and J ends, which lost 5 bases and 8 bases, there was a span of 18 bases. The CDR3 spells CASSALGQGGEKLFF. CDR3 bases: TGTGCCAGCAGCGCACTGGGGCAGGGAGGCGAAAAACTGTTTTTT.

The chain couples TRBV5-1 to TRBJ2-4; a weak D match, TRBD1 (6 bases). The CDR3 is 15 amino acids. V was clipped by 0 bases and J by 8 bases, with 15 bases between them. Germline V gene sequence: CDR1 SGHRS, CDR2 YFSETQ. The CDR3 DNA follows: TGCGCCAGCAGCTTGGTTACTGGACAGAGGTACATTCAGTACTTC. This translates into CASSLVTGQRYIQYF.

The chain links TRBV10-3 to TRBJ1-1, with 9 bases matching TRBD1. The CDR3 runs 14 residues. Germline V lookup: CDR1 ENHRY, CDR2 SYGVKD. With 7 bases clipped from V and 4 bases from J, the junction kept 7 bases outside the gene matches. In DNA form, the CDR3 reads TGTGCCATCAAACAACAGGGGGCGGGCACTGAAGCTTTCTTT. Its translation: CAIKQQGAGTEAFF.

This clone was seen a single time. The J gene is TRBJ1-5, the V gene TRBV5-1, with TRBD1 matching 10 bases. V trimming: 4 bases; J trimming: 4 bases; junction bases outside the gene matches: 5. The CDR3 is made up of 15 amino acids. The germline gives CDR1 SGHRS, CDR2 YFSETQ. CDR3 DNA sequence: TGCGCCAGCAGCCCTGGACAGGGGGAAAATCAGCCCCAGCATTTT. The encoded protein is CASSPGQGENQPQHF.

The rearrangement links TRBV13 to TRBJ2-1; 8 bases map to TRBD2. This CDR3 has 14 residues. Germline V lookup: CDR1 PRHDT, CDR2 FYEKMQ (reference sequence). V gave up 3 bases and J gave up 12 bases; unmatched junction bases: 10. DNA of the CDR3: TGTGCCAGCAGCTTCGGACTAGCAGCCCTGGGGCAGTTCTTC. It encodes CASSFGLAALGQFF.

The chain links TRBV5-1 to TRBJ1-3; no reliable D call. The CDR3 length is 13 residues. Deletions cut 0 bases from V and 4 bases from J, with 5 bases between. Germline CDR1 is SGHRS and CDR2 is YFSETQ. The CDR3 is CASSLDQGNTIYF. CDR3 DNA: TGCGCCAGCAGCTTGGATCAGGGAAACACCATATATTTT.